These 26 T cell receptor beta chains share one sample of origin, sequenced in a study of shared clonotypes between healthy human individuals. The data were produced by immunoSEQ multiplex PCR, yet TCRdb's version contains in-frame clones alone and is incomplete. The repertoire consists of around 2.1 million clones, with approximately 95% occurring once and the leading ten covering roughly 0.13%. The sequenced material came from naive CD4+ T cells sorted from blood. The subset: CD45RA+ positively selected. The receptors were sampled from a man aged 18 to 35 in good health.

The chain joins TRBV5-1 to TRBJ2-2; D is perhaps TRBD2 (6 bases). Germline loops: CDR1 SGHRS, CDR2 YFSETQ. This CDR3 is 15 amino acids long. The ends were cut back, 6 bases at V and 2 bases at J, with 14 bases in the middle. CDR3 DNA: TGCGCCAGCACCCCAAGCGGGCCAAACACCGGGGAGCTGTTTTTT. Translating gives CASTPSGPNTGELFF. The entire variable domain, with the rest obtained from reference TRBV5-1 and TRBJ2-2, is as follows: KAGVTQTPRYLIKTRGQQVTLSCSPISGHRSVSWYQQTPGQGLQFLFEYFSETQRNKGNFPGRFSGRQFSNSRSEMNVSTLELGDSALYLCASTPSGPNTGELFFGEGSRLTVL.

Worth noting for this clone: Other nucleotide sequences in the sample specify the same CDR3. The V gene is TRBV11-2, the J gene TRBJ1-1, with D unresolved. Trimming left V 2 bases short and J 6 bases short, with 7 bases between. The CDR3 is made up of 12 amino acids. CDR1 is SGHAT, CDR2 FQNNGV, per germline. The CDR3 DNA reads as TGTGCCAGCAGCTTAATCGCGGCTGAAGCTTTCTTT. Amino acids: CASSLIAAEAFF.

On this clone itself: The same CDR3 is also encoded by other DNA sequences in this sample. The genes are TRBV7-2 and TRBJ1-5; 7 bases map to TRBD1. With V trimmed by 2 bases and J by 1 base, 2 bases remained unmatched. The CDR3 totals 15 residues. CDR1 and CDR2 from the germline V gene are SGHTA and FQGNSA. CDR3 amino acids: CASSLQGVSNQPQHF. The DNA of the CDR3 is TGTGCCAGCAGCTTACAGGGGGTAAGCAATCAGCCCCAGCATTTT.

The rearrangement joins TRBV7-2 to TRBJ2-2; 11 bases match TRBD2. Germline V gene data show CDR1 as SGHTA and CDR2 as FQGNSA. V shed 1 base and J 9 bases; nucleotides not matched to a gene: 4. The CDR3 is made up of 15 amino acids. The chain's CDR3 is CASSLEGLAVRELFF. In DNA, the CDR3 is TGTGCCAGCAGCTTAGAGGGACTAGCGGTTCGGGAGCTGTTTTTT.

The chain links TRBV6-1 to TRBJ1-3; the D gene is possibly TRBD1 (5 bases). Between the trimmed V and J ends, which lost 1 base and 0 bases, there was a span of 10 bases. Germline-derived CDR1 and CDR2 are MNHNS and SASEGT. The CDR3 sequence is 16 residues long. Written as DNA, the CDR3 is TGTGCCAGCAGTGAAGGAATGGGGCACTCTGGAAACACCATATATTTT. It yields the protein CASSEGMGHSGNTIYF.

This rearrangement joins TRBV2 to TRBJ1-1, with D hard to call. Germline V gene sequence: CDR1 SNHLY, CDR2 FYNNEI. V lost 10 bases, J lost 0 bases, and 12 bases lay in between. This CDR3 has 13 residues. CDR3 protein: CATSKPVNTEAFF. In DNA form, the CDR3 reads TGTGCCACCTCGAAACCCGTGAACACTGAAGCTTTCTTT.

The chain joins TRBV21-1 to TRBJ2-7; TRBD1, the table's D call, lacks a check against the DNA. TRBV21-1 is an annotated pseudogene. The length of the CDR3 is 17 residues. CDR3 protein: CASSKEGTGSPSYEQYF. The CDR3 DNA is TGTGCCAGCAGCAAAGAGGGGACAGGCAGCCCCTCCTACGAGCAGTACTTC.

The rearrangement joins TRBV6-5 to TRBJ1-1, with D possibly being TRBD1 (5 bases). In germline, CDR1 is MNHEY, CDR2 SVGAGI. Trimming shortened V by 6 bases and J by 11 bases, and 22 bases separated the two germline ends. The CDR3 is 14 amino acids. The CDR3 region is CASRPLDGAARAFF. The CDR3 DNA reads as TGTGCCAGCAGGCCCCTAGATGGGGCAGCTCGGGCTTTCTTT.

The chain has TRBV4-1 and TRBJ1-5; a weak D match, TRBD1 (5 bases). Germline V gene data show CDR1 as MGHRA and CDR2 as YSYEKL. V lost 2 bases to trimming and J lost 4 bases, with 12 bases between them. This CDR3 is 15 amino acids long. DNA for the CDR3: TGCGCCAGCAGCCAAACCGGGGGAGGGAATCAGCCCCAGCATTTT. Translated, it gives CASSQTGGGNQPQHF.

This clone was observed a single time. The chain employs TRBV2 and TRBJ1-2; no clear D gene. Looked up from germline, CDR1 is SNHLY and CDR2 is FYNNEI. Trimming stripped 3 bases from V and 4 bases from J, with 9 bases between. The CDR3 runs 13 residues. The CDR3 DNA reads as TGTGCCAGCAGTGACGCCGGGGTCTATGGCTACACCTTC. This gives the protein CASSDAGVYGYTF.

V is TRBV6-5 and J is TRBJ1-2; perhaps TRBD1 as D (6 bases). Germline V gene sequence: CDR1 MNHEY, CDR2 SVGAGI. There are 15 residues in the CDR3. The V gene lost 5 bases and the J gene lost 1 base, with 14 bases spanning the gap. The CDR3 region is CASSSGTQNNYGYTF. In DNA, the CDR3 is TGTGCCAGCAGTAGTGGGACACAAAATAACTATGGCTACACCTTC.

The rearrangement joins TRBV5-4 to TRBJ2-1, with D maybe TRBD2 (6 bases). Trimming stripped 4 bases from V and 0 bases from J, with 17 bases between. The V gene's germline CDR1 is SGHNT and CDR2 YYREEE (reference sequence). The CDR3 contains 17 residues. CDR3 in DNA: TGTGCCAGCAGCCCTCCTCCCTGGCGGGACTCCTACAATGAGCAGTTCTTC. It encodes CASSPPPWRDSYNEQFF.

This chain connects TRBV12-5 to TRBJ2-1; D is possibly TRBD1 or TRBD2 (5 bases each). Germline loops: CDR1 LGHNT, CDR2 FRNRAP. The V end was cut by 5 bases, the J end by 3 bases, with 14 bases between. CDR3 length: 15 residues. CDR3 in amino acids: CASGEGQVDYNEQFF. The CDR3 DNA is TGTGCTAGTGGTGAGGGGCAGGTGGACTACAATGAGCAGTTCTTC.

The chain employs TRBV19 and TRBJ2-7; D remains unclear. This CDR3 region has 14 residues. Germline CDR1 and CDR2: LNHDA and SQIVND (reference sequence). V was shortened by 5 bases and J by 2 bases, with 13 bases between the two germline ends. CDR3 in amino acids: CASSPTITTYEQYF. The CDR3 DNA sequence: TGTGCCAGTAGTCCCACAATTACAACCTACGAGCAGTACTTC. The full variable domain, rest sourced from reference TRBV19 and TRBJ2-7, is DGGITQSPKYLFRKEGQNVTLSCEQNLNHDAMYWYRQDPGQGLRLIYYSQIVNDFQKGDIAEGYSVSREKKESFPLTVTSAQKNPTAFYLCASSPTITTYEQYFGPGTRLTVT.

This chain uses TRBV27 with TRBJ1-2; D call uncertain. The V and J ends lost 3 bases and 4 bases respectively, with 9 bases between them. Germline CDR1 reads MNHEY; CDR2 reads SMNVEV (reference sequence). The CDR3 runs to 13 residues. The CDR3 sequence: CASSLEGSYGYTF. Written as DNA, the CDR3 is TGTGCCAGCAGTTTGGAGGGCAGCTATGGCTACACCTTC.

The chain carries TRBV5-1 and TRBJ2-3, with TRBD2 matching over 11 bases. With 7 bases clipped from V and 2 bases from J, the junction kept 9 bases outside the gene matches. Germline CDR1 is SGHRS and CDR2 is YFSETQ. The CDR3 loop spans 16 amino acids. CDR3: CASGSLLAGATDTQYF. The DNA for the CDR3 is TGCGCCAGCGGCTCACTACTAGCGGGGGCCACAGATACGCAGTATTTT.

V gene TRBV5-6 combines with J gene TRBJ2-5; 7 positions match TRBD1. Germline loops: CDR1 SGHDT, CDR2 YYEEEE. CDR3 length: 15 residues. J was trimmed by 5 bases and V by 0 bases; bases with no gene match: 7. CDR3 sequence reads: CASSLEGGLWETQYF. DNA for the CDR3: TGTGCCAGCAGCTTGGAAGGGGGCCTTTGGGAGACCCAGTACTTC. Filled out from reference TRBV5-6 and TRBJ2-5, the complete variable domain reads DAGVTQSPTHLIKTRGQQVTLRCSPKSGHDTVSWYQQALGQGPQFIFQYYEEEERQRGNFPDRFSGHQFPNYSSELNVNALLLGDSALYLCASSLEGGLWETQYFGPGTRLLVL.

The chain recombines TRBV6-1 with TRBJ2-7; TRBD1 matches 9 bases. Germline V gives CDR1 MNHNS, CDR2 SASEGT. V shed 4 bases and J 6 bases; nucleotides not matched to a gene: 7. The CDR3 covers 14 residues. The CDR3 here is CASSVRDREVEQYF. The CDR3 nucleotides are TGTGCCAGCAGTGTAAGGGACAGGGAGGTCGAGCAGTACTTC.

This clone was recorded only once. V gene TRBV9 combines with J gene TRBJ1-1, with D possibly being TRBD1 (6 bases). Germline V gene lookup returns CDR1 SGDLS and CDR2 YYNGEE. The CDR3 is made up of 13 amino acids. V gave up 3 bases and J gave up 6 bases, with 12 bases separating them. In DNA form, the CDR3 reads TGTGCCAGCAGCGCACAGGGTCGGGCTGAAGCTTTCTTT. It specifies CASSAQGRAEAFF.

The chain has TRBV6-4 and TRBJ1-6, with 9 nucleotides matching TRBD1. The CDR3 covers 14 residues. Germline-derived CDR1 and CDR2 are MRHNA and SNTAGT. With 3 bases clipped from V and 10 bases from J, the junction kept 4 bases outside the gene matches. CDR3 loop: CASSEGTGNSPLHF. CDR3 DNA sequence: TGTGCCAGCAGTGAGGGGACAGGGAACTCACCCCTCCACTTT.

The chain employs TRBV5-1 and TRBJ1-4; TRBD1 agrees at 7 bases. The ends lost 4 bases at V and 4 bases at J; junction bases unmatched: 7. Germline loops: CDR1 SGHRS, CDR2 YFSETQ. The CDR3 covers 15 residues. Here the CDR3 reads CASSQTGQFNEKLFF. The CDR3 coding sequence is TGCGCCAGCAGCCAAACGGGACAGTTTAATGAAAAACTGTTTTTT.

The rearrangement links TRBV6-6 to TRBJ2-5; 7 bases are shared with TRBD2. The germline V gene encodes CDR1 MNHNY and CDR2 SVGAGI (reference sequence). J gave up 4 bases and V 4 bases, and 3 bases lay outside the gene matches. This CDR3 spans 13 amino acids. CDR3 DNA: TGTGCCAGCAGTTCCGGCGGGGGAGAGACCCAGTACTTC. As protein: CASSSGGGETQYF.

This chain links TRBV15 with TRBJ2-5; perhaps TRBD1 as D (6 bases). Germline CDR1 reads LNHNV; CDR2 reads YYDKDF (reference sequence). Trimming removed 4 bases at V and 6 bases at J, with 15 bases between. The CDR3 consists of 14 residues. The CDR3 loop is CATSTQGWGKTQYF. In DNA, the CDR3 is TGTGCCACCAGCACCCAGGGGTGGGGGAAGACCCAGTACTTC. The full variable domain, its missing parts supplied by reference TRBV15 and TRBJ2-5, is DAMVIQNPRYQVTQFGKPVTLSCSQTLNHNVMYWYQQKSSQAPKLLFHYYDKDFNNEADTPDNFQSRRPNTSFCFLDIRSPGLGDTAMYLCATSTQGWGKTQYFGPGTRLLVL.

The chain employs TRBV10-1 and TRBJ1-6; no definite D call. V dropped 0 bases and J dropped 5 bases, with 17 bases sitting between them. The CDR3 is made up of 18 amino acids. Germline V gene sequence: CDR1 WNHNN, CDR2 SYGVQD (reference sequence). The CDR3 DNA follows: TGCGCCAGCAGTGAGTCGGCGGCTACCCACGGACATAATTCACCCCTCCACTTT. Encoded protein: CASSESAATHGHNSPLHF.

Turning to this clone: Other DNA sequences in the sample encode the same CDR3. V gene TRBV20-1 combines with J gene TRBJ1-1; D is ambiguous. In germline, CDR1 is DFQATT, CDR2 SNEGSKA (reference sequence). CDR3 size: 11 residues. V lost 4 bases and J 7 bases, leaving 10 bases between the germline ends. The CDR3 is CSATPGIEAFF. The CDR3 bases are TGCAGTGCTACACCGGGGATTGAAGCTTTCTTT.

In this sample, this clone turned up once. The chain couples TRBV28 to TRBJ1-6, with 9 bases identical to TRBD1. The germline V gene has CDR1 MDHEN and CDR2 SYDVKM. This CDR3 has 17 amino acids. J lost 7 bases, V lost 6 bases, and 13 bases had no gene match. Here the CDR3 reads CASRPNLRTGANSPLHF. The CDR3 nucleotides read TGTGCCAGCAGACCAAATCTACGGACAGGGGCCAATTCACCCCTCCACTTT.